This is a list of T cell receptor beta chains from one sample in a study of blood T cell repertoires in COVID-19. Here immunoSEQ multiplex PCR was the method, and the copy in TCRdb shows in-frame clones only, minus some. This sample has hundreds of thousands of clones, with roughly four fifths found just once. The specimen sequenced was PBMCs or T cells enriched from blood (not recorded which). The source is a woman in her forties or fifties who had been exposed to COVID-19. CDR3s include the opening cysteine and the closing phenylalanine or tryptophan.

V gene	J gene	CDR3 protein
TRBV11-2	TRBJ2-1	CASGGQYNEQFF
TRBV19	TRBJ1-1	CASTYRGESTEAFF
TRBV11-2	TRBJ1-6	CASSPGQGFSPLHF
TRBV5-4	TRBJ1-6	CASSRDRAISPLHF
TRBV5-1	TRBJ1-2	CASSPAGPQGGYTF
TRBV2	TRBJ1-6	CASSESGTGISPLHF
TRBV27	TRBJ2-7	CASSQRGASYEQYF
TRBV27	TRBJ2-5	CASSSSPPRVAETQYF
TRBV7-2	TRBJ2-1	CASSQGDGRFNEQFF
TRBV10-3	TRBJ2-5	CAISESTSGTKTQYF
TRBV14	TRBJ2-7	CASNFAGQGPHEQYF
TRBV6-5	TRBJ1-1	CASSYTGERDPTEAFF
TRBV3-1/TRBV3-2	TRBJ2-7	CASSPSGGPYEQYF
TRBV6-2/TRBV6-3	TRBJ2-7	CASSPRDRVFYEQYF
TRBV30	TRBJ1-2	CAWSVTVYYGYTF
TRBV28	TRBJ2-7	CASGPFETGGYEQYF
TRBV7-9	TRBJ1-1	CASSDYGGENTEAFF
TRBV6-5	TRBJ1-1	CASSPPGGVTEAFF
TRBV10-3	TRBJ2-1	CAIGTSGGAREQFF
TRBV4-3	TRBJ1-5	CASSQDRTASLPQHF
TRBV19	TRBJ1-5	CASTPRSFGEGSNQPQHF
TRBV28	TRBJ2-3	CASSLFMGREAQYF
TRBV6-2/TRBV6-3	TRBJ1-4	CASSYHGTGGTTGEKLFF
TRBV5-1	TRBJ1-2	CASSAGQGSYGYTF
TRBV5-1	TRBJ2-1	CASTSGGYNEQFF
TRBV10-2	TRBJ1-4	CATTGQGNFEKLFF
TRBV7-9	TRBJ1-1	CASSLYGTEAFF
TRBV27	TRBJ1-2	CASSLKGVGQVPYGYTF
TRBV11-2	TRBJ1-1	CASNNWDTMNTEAFF
TRBV7-8	TRBJ2-5	CASSLVRAGTYQETQYF
TRBV10-3	TRBJ2-2	CAISMTGATNTGELFF
TRBV29-1	TRBJ1-3	CSVEVSGTGIPGNTIYF
TRBV19	TRBJ2-6	CASRDRGSAGANVLTF
TRBV6-1	TRBJ2-3	CASSEVGWGDTDTQYF
TRBV21-1	TRBJ1-1	CASSIHEGGRSNTEAFF
TRBV2	TRBJ1-2	CASSEGGQGGYGYTF
TRBV21-1	TRBJ2-7	CASSFFRGASYEQYF
TRBV5-6	TRBJ2-7	CASSTMGGSYEQYF
TRBV5-1	TRBJ2-2	CASSPLGVGNGELFF
TRBV7-2	TRBJ2-7	CASSLDLDYEQYF
TRBV6-1	TRBJ1-1	CASSESTGDGTEAFF
TRBV28	TRBJ1-5	CASTQMDRADQPQHF
TRBV6-5	TRBJ2-5	CASEERGRRETQYF
TRBV7-3	TRBJ1-6	CASSLKAGSSPLHF
TRBV5-5	TRBJ1-2	CASTRGFGYTF